This TCR beta chain was found in a study of blood T cell repertoires in COVID-19. Sequenced by immunoSEQ multiplex PCR; TCRdb stores in-frame clones only, minus some. Among 95,000 to 150,000 clones listed, about 87% were seen once. The sample was peripheral blood. This sequence originates from a woman between 65 and 79 years old with acute or convalescent COVID-19.

The CDR3 sequence is CASSARGRDGYGYTF. CDR3 nucleotides: TGTGCCAGCAGCGCCCGGGGGAGGGATGGGTATGGCTACACCTTC. This chain connects TRBV9 to TRBJ1-2; D perhaps matches TRBD1 (5 bases). V dropped 3 bases and J dropped 5 bases, with 17 bases sitting between them. Per germline, CDR1 SGDLS and CDR2 YYNGEE. The CDR3 sequence is 15 residues long.